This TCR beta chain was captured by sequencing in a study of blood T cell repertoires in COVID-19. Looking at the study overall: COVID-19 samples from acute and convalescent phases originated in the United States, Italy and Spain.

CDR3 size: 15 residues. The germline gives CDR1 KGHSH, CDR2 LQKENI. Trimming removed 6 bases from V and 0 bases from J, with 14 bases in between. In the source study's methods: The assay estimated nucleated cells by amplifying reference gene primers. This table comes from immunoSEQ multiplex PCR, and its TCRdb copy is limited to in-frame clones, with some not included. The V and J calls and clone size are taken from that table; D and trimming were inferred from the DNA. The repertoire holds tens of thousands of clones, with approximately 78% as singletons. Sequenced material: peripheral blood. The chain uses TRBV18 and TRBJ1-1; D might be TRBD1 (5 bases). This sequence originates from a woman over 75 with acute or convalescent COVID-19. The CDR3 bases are TGTGCCAGCTCGGCGGGACGGAACATGAACACTGAAGCTTTCTTT. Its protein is CASSAGRNMNTEAFF.